The 27 T cell receptor beta chains below were found in one sample sequenced in a study of radiation and T cells in renal cell carcinoma. Clones were read by immunoSEQ multiplex PCR, and TCRdb kept only the in-frame ones, dropping some. The sample carries approximately 40,000 clones, 70% to 85% recorded once. As for time point: blood 4 weeks post-SBRT, at nephrectomy. This sample's treatment: 15 Gy SBRT to primary tumor, nephrectomy 4 weeks later. The specimen comprised blood, sampled from a patient whose treatment included radiotherapy and nephrectomy. These receptors were taken from a woman in her seventies with renal cell carcinoma.

This chain joins TRBV7-9 and TRBJ1-3; D call uncertain. CDR1 is SEHNR and CDR2 is FQNEAQ in the germline V gene (reference sequence). This CDR3 region has 13 residues. V lost 1 base and J 6 bases, leaving 7 bases between the germline ends. CDR3 protein: CASSLGQLNTIYF. The CDR3 DNA sequence: TGTGCCAGCAGCTTAGGGCAGCTAAACACCATATATTTT.

The chain combines TRBV4-3 with TRBJ2-7; 11 nucleotides line up with TRBD2. CDR3 length: 16 residues. The germline gives CDR1 LGHNA, CDR2 YSLEER. Trimming at V came to 4 bases and at J to 1 base, leaving 6 bases not matched to a gene. Here the CDR3 reads CASSRITSGGSYEQYF. CDR3 nucleotide sequence: TGCGCCAGCAGCCGCATAACTAGCGGGGGATCCTACGAGCAGTACTTC.

A single count supports this clone. V is TRBV7-9 and J is TRBJ2-1; TRBD2 might be the D (7 bases). Germline-derived CDR1 and CDR2 are SEHNR and FQNEAQ (reference sequence). Trimming removed 3 bases from V and 10 bases from J, with 16 bases in between. This CDR3 contains 14 residues. Written as DNA, the CDR3 is TGTGCCAGCAGCTTGGCGGGGGCCCTGGGGGAGCAGTTCTTC. This sequence encodes CASSLAGALGEQFF.

The V call is TRBV6-1, the J call TRBJ2-7, with 10 bases fitting TRBD1. The germline V gene encodes CDR1 MNHNS and CDR2 SASEGT. CDR3 length: 14 amino acids. V gave up 7 bases and J gave up 7 bases; unmatched junction bases: 10. CDR3 residues: CASTTGTGAIEQYF. The CDR3 bases are TGTGCCAGCACCACAGGGACAGGGGCTATAGAGCAGTACTTC.

V and J are TRBV19 and TRBJ1-5; D may be TRBD1 (6 bases). Looked up from germline, CDR1 is LNHDA and CDR2 is SQIVND (reference sequence). The V end was cut by 5 bases, the J end by 2 bases, with 13 bases between. This CDR3 has 15 residues. CDR3 in DNA: TGTGCCAGTAGTGGGGGGGCAATGGGCAATCAGCCCCAGCATTTT. Protein product: CASSGGAMGNQPQHF. The complete variable domain, with remaining parts taken from reference TRBV19 and TRBJ1-5, reads DGGITQSPKYLFRKEGQNVTLSCEQNLNHDAMYWYRQDPGQGLRLIYYSQIVNDFQKGDIAEGYSVSREKKESFPLTVTSAQKNPTAFYLCASSGGAMGNQPQHFGDGTRLSIL.

The rearrangement joins TRBV27 to TRBJ1-2; the D is unclear. Looked up from germline, CDR1 is MNHEY and CDR2 is SMNVEV (reference sequence). The CDR3 spans 14 residues. Trimming pared 2 bases from V and 2 bases from J, leaving 9 bases between. The CDR3 is CASSLSSGNYGYTF. CDR3 sequence (DNA): TGTGCCAGCAGTTTAAGCTCGGGCAACTATGGCTACACCTTC.

The rearrangement uses TRBV5-5 and TRBJ1-4, with TRBD1 matching over 8 bases. Germline CDR1 and CDR2: SGHKS and YYEKEE (reference sequence). The CDR3 contains 14 residues. The V gene end was trimmed by 5 bases and the J gene end by 7 bases; junction bases not matched to a gene: 7. The DNA of the CDR3 is TGTGCCAGCAGATCGACAGGGGACGGTGAAAAACTGTTTTTT. Translation gives CASRSTGDGEKLFF. The entire variable domain, with the rest obtained from reference TRBV5-5 and TRBJ1-4, is as follows: DAGVTQSPTHLIKTRGQQVTLRCSPISGHKSVSWYQQVLGQGPQFIFQYYEKEERGRGNFPDRFSARQFPNYSSELNVNALLLGDSALYLCASRSTGDGEKLFFGSGTQLSVL.

The J gene is TRBJ2-1, the V gene TRBV7-2; tentatively, D is TRBD2 (6 bases). CDR1 is SGHTA and CDR2 is FQGNSA in the germline V gene. The CDR3 is 16 amino acids. V lost 5 bases to trimming and J lost 0 bases, with 14 bases between them. The CDR3 nucleotides read TGTGCCAGCAGCCCAGTCGGGAGCCTCTCCTACAATGAGCAGTTCTTC. As protein: CASSPVGSLSYNEQFF. Combining the CDR3 with reference TRBV7-2 and TRBJ2-1 gives the whole variable domain GAGVSQSPSNKVTEKGKDVELRCDPISGHTALYWYRQSLGQGLEFLIYFQGNSAPDKSGLPSDRFSAERTGGSVSTLTIQRTQQEDSAVYLCASSPVGSLSYNEQFFGPGTRLTVL.

This rearrangement joins TRBV6-6 to TRBJ1-2, with D uncertain. In germline, CDR1 is MNHNY, CDR2 SVGAGI (reference sequence). V lost 2 bases, J lost 1 base, and 5 bases lay in between. The CDR3 has 13 amino acids. In DNA form, the CDR3 reads TGTGCCAGCAGTTACCTGGGTAACTATGGCTACACCTTC. This encodes CASSYLGNYGYTF.

The rearrangement uses TRBV28 and TRBJ2-6; D is possibly TRBD1 (6 bases). CDR1 is MDHEN and CDR2 is SYDVKM in the germline V gene. Trimming took off 2 bases at V and 0 bases at J, with 8 bases between the two ends. This CDR3 region has 16 residues. CDR3 DNA sequence: TGTGCCAGCAGTTTAGGGGGCAGCTCTGGGGCCAACGTCCTGACTTTC. It translates to CASSLGGSSGANVLTF.

This chain connects TRBV18 to TRBJ1-3; 9 nucleotides agree with TRBD1. With 5 bases clipped from V and 0 bases from J, the junction kept 14 bases outside the gene matches. The CDR3 spans 19 residues. Per germline, CDR1 KGHSH and CDR2 LQKENI. The CDR3 DNA reads as TGTGCCAGCTCATCATTCGGGACAGGGTATCGTAGCTCTGGAAACACCATATATTTT. This gives the protein CASSSFGTGYRSSGNTIYF.

The rearrangement links TRBV29-1 to TRBJ1-1; D is ambiguous. In germline, CDR1 is SQVTM, CDR2 ANQGSEA. CDR3 length: 14 residues. Trimming cost V 6 bases and J 1 base, with 15 bases left between them. CDR3 in DNA: TGCAGCGTACTGCCAGCCTCCAAGAACACTGAAGCTTTCTTT. It encodes CSVLPASKNTEAFF.

The V and J genes are TRBV9 and TRBJ2-1; D gene ambiguous. The germline V gene has CDR1 SGDLS and CDR2 YYNGEE. V was shortened by 3 bases and J by 3 bases, with 7 bases between the two germline ends. The CDR3 has 13 residues. The CDR3 sequence is CASSATVYNEQFF. The CDR3 bases are TGTGCCAGCAGCGCGACGGTCTACAATGAGCAGTTCTTC.

This clone is judged medium-sized. This chain connects TRBV19 to TRBJ1-6, with 8 bases matching TRBD1. The CDR3 runs 14 residues. J lost 10 bases, V lost 8 bases, and 10 bases had no gene match. Germline V gene sequence: CDR1 LNHDA, CDR2 SQIVND (reference sequence). CDR3 sequence: CASSGQGSGSPLHF. The DNA for the CDR3 is TGTGCCAGTTCCGGACAGGGTAGTGGCTCACCCCTCCACTTT.

This rearrangement joins TRBV4-2 to TRBJ2-3, with D possibly matching TRBD1 (6 bases). This CDR3 has 15 amino acids. The germline V gene has CDR1 LGHNA and CDR2 YNFKEQ. Trimming pared 6 bases from V and 2 bases from J, leaving 15 bases between. CDR3 region: CASSQGLADTDTQYF. CDR3 DNA sequence: TGTGCCAGCAGTCAGGGGTTAGCTGACACAGATACGCAGTATTTT.

The chain recombines TRBV5-1 with TRBJ1-3; TRBD1 agrees at 9 bases. CDR3 length equals 17 residues. Germline CDR1 is SGHRS and CDR2 is YFSETQ. Trimming cost V 0 bases and J 0 bases; bases outside gene matches: 4. CDR3 amino acids: CASSLGTGAGSGNTIYF. DNA for the CDR3: TGCGCCAGCAGCTTGGGGACAGGGGCGGGCTCTGGAAACACCATATATTTT.

The chain employs TRBV10-3 and TRBJ1-6; D gene ambiguous. The length of the CDR3 is 15 residues. Germline V lookup: CDR1 ENHRY, CDR2 SYGVKD. The ends were cut back, 10 bases at V and 3 bases at J, with 16 bases in the middle. CDR3 bases: TGTGCCACCCGGGCTCAAGAAGACTATAATTCACCCCTCCACTTT. It yields the protein CATRAQEDYNSPLHF.

The chain joins TRBV11-3 to TRBJ2-1; D unresolved. In germline, CDR1 is SGHNT, CDR2 YENEEA. This CDR3 spans 12 amino acids. Trimming took off 0 bases at V and 8 bases at J, with 5 bases between the two ends. In nucleotides, the CDR3 is TGTGCCAGCAGCTTAGATCCGCATGAGCAGTTCTTC. Residues: CASSLDPHEQFF.

This sequence joins TRBV7-9 and TRBJ2-3, with 8 bases lining up with TRBD2. The germline V gene has CDR1 SEHNR and CDR2 FQNEAQ (reference sequence). Germline trimming cut 3 bases from V and 6 bases from J; bases unmatched to any gene: 8. The CDR3 consists of 15 residues. The CDR3 sequence is CASSLVSGEKDTQYF. For the CDR3, the DNA is TGTGCCAGCAGCTTGGTTAGCGGGGAGAAGGATACGCAGTATTTT.

The table lists this clone with a count of one. V usage is TRBV7-9 and J usage is TRBJ1-5, with TRBD1 matching 9 bases. This CDR3 contains 19 residues. V lost 4 bases to trimming and J lost 1 base; unmatched junction nucleotides: 14. CDR1 and CDR2 (germline): SEHNR, FQNEAQ (reference sequence). CDR3 sequence: CASSSTRPGQGWSNQPQHF. The CDR3 nucleotides are TGTGCCAGCAGCTCGACCCGCCCGGGACAGGGTTGGAGCAATCAGCCCCAGCATTTT.

The CDR3 nucleotides are TGCGCCAGCAGAGGGACTAGCGGGGTCTCTTCCTACAATGAGCAGTTCTTC. Translation: CASRGTSGVSSYNEQFF. This chain uses TRBV10-1 with TRBJ2-1; TRBD2 matches 13 bases. Germline-derived CDR1 and CDR2 are WNHNN and SYGVQD (reference sequence). This CDR3 is built from 17 residues. With 6 bases clipped from V and 1 base from J, the junction kept 6 bases outside the gene matches.

The chain carries TRBV6-5 and TRBJ2-5; 8 positions match TRBD1. Matching the DNA end better, TRBJ2-7 makes the J call doubtful. Per germline, CDR1 MNHEY and CDR2 SVGAGI. This CDR3 comprises 14 residues. CDR3 in amino acids: CASNVAQGAYEQYF. CDR3 in DNA: TGTGCCAGCAATGTAGCACAGGGGGCCTACGAGCAGTACTTC.

The chain has TRBV6-5 and TRBJ1-2; 8 bases are shared with TRBD1. V was pared by 5 bases and J by 6 bases, with 11 bases of the junction left unmatched. CDR1 and CDR2 from the germline V gene are MNHEY and SVGAGI. The CDR3 covers 15 residues. The DNA of the CDR3 is TGTGCCAGCAGTCGTGAAGGACAGGGCAATGATGGCTACACCTTC. It translates to CASSREGQGNDGYTF.

This chain connects TRBV2 to TRBJ2-2, with 7 positions matching TRBD2. V was clipped by 6 bases and J by 4 bases; unmatched bases: 11. Germline V gene lookup returns CDR1 SNHLY and CDR2 FYNNEI. There are 16 residues in the CDR3. Here the CDR3 reads CASRRIASGATGELFF. In DNA form, the CDR3 reads TGTGCCAGCAGAAGAATCGCTAGCGGAGCCACCGGGGAGCTGTTTTTT.

The V gene is TRBV19, the J gene TRBJ1-1; the D is unclear. The V end lost 6 bases, the J end lost 1 base, and 6 bases lay between the germline ends. Per germline, CDR1 LNHDA and CDR2 SQIVND (reference sequence). The CDR3 is made up of 12 amino acids. The CDR3 loop reads CASRSGNTEAFF. CDR3 DNA: TGTGCCAGTAGGTCGGGGAACACTGAAGCTTTCTTT.

This clone was counted only a few times. This chain joins TRBV6-1 and TRBJ2-3; 16 nucleotides line up with TRBD2. The CDR3 spans 15 residues. Germline-derived CDR1 and CDR2 are MNHNS and SASEGT. The trim removed 6 bases at V and 9 bases at J, leaving 6 bases unmatched. The CDR3 loop is CASRAGTSGGETQYF. CDR3 DNA: TGTGCCAGCAGGGCCGGGACTAGCGGGGGGGAAACGCAGTATTTT.

V is TRBV27 and J is TRBJ1-1; D is unclear. The germline gives CDR1 MNHEY, CDR2 SMNVEV (reference sequence). The CDR3 has 13 residues. V dropped 2 bases and J dropped 11 bases, with 15 bases sitting between them. CDR3 nucleotide sequence: TGTGCCAGCAGTTTAAACGGAGTTGCACAGGCTTTCTTT. Translating gives CASSLNGVAQAFF.